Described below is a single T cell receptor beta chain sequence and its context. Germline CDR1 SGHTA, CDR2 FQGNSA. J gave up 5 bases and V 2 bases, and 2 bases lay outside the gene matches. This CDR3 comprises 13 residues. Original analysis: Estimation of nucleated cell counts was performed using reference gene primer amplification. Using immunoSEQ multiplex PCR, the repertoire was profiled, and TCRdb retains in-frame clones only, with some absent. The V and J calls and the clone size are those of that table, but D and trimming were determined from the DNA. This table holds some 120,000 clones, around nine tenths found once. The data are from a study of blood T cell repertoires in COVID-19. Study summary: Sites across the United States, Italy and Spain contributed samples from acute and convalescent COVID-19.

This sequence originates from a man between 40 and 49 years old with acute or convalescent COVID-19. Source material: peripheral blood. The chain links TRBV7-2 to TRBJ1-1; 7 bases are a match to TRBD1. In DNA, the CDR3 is TGTGCCAGCAGCTTAAACAGGGGTACTGAAGCTTTCTTT. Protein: CASSLNRGTEAFF.